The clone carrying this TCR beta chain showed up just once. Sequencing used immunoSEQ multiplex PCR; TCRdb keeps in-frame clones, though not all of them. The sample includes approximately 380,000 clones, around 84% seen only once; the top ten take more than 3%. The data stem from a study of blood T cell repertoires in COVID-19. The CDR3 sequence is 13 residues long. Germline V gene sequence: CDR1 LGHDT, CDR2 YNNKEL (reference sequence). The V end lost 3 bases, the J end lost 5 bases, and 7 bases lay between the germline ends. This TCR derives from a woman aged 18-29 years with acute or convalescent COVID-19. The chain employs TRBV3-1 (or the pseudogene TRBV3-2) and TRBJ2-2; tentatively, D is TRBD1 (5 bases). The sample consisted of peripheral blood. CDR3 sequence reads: CASSHGATGELFF. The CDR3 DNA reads TGTGCCAGCAGCCATGGGGCAACCGGGGAGCTGTTTTTT.